The TCR beta chain under discussion was sequenced for a study of cytomegalovirus exposure and HLA in healthy donors. Germline values: CDR1 MDHEN, CDR2 SYDVKM. V was clipped by 3 bases and J by 1 base, with 6 bases between them. The CDR3 runs 13 residues. In the PCR, 60 Vbeta and 13 Jbeta primers were used. TCRdb keeps only in-frame clones here, not all; method: immunoSEQ multiplex PCR. The table shows approximately 150,000 clones, with roughly 74% occurring only once. This clonotype originated in a man aged 18 to 29 in good health and CMV-seropositive. Material for sequencing was PBMCs. V and J are TRBV28 and TRBJ2-5; D is undetermined. CDR3 DNA sequence: TGTGCCAGCAGTTTTGTCAGCCAAGAGACCCAGTACTTC. Translating it yields CASSFVSQETQYF.